This T cell receptor (beta chain) was retrieved from a study of T-cell reconstitution after alpha-beta-depleted transplantation in children. This clonotype was counted many times. The antigen remains unidentified. Germline CDR1 and CDR2: DFQATT and SNEGSKA (reference sequence). The trim removed 0 bases at V and 4 bases at J, leaving 7 bases unmatched. The CDR3 runs to 15 residues. Preparation of the TCRbeta library used unique molecular identifiers. One entry per CDR3 protein results from TCRdb running MiXCR on the PCR reads. The data show hundreds of thousands of distinct CDR3 sequences, around 13% seen once. Study-level findings and limits: Diversity and T-cell counts at one year after transplant derived mostly from new T cells. Some patients' high day-60 TCRbeta diversity was traced to surviving recipient T cells and thymic progenitors. The study reportedly traced alpha-beta T cells about two months after transplant to several hundred expanded graft clones.

Here the sequenced sample was PBMCs, taken before TCRalphabeta/CD19-depleted stem cell transplant. This sequence joins TRBV20-1 and TRBJ2-7, with 9 bases matching TRBD2. The receptor comes from a girl aged 2 to 10 with congenital amegakaryocytic thrombocytopenia, due to receive a stem cell transplant. The DNA of the CDR3 is TGCAGTGCTAGAGAAACCGGGACTAGCCATTACGAGCAGTACTTC. Protein: CSARETGTSHYEQYF.